This TCR beta chain was identified during a study of PD-1 blockade in classical Hodgkin lymphoma. Study in general: Every 2 weeks, patients had 3 mg/kg nivolumab intravenously.

Clones were sequenced by immunoSEQ multiplex PCR, and TCRdb holds only the in-frame ones, with some missing. The sample lists about 46,000 clones, 73% occurring once. All patients relapsed after autologous stem cell transplantation, and brentuximab vedotin exposure varied. Best responses were complete response, partial response or progressive disease. With 5 bases removed from V and 0 bases from J, the gap between germline ends came to 13 bases. The germline V gene has CDR1 MDHEN and CDR2 SYDVKM. The CDR3 sequence is 15 residues long. This clonotype originated in a human donor with classical Hodgkin lymphoma. This chain joins TRBV28 and TRBJ1-1; weak D call: TRBD1 (5 bases). Sequenced material: peripheral blood mononuclear cells (PBMCs), taken at baseline. In DNA, the CDR3 is TGTGCCAGCAGTCTTATACCGGGGGTGAACACTGAAGCTTTCTTT. Translation: CASSLIPGVNTEAFF.